This T cell receptor beta chain was profiled in a study of response to subunit inactivated influenza vaccine. TCRdb re-derived calls from the RT-PCR reads in MiXCR, one entry per CDR3 protein. The sample shows roughly 520,000 distinct CDR3 sequences, less than 30% of them seen only once. In its sample, this clonotype was seen many times. The junction had 10 bases not matched to a gene; V was cut back by 6 bases and J by 0 bases. In germline, CDR1 is MDHEN, CDR2 SYDVKM. This CDR3 is 17 amino acids long. This chain joins TRBV28 and TRBJ1-3, with 8 nucleotides matching TRBD1. This clonotype was sampled from a man aged 50-60 years who received an inactivated influenza vaccine. Sample: CD4+ T cells sorted from PBMCs, taken roughly 5 days after vaccination. In DNA, the CDR3 is TGTGCCAGCAGCTCACTCAGGGGGCCTCTCTCTGGAAACACCATATATTTT. Its translation is CASSSLRGPLSGNTIYF.